This TCR beta chain was sequenced in a study of CD8 T cells in ankylosing spondylitis. This clonotype has a count of ten or more. The antigen is not known. TCRdb reprocessed the 5' RACE reads with MiXCR, giving one entry per CDR3 protein. The sample lists 700,000 to 1,000,000 distinct CDR3 sequences, roughly 10% occurring once. Study-level results: Apparently characteristic of ankylosing spondylitis blood was a TCR beta motif (roughly 8 highly homologous variants).

Sequenced material: blood, either unsorted or a sorted T cell fraction (not recorded which). The clonotype was recovered from a male donor with ankylosing spondylitis.

The CDR3 loop is CSVEDWTTDTQYF. The CDR3 DNA sequence: TGCAGCGTTGAAGATTGGACGACAGATACGCAGTATTTT. This chain connects TRBV29-1 to TRBJ2-3; D is unclear. The V gene lost 0 bases and the J gene lost 3 bases, with 7 bases spanning the gap. The CDR3 sequence is 13 residues long. Germline V gives CDR1 SQVTM, CDR2 ANQGSEA.